Detailed here is one TCR beta chain. Antigen unknown. Between the trimmed V and J ends, which lost 3 bases and 0 bases, there was a span of 8 bases. Germline CDR1 MDHEN, CDR2 SYDVKM. This CDR3 is built from 14 residues. This sample stems from a study of cytomegalovirus exposure and HLA in healthy donors. The study's findings and limits: The authors enumerated over 150 TCR beta chains as linked to cytomegalovirus. Most TCR sequences were seen very rarely across donors, but some public TCRs occurred in many.

Researchers ran the PCR with 60 Vbeta and 13 Jbeta primers. Clones were sequenced by immunoSEQ multiplex PCR, and TCRdb holds only the in-frame ones, with some missing. The table lists about 120,000 clones, about 76% of them singletons. Material: PBMCs. The genes are TRBV28 and TRBJ2-5, with D perhaps matching TRBD2 (6 bases). The receptor was derived from a woman in her thirties in good health and CMV-seronegative. CDR3 loop: CASSFRGNQETQYF. As DNA, the CDR3 is TGTGCCAGCAGTTTTCGGGGGAACCAAGAGACCCAGTACTTC.